Below are 21 T cell receptor beta chains sequenced from a single sample in a study of blood T cell repertoires in COVID-19. TCRdb keeps only in-frame clones here, not all; method: immunoSEQ multiplex PCR. This table has about 300,000 clones, 90% appearing once. Sequenced input: PBMCs or T cells enriched from blood (not recorded which). The receptors come from a young woman with acute COVID-19.

J is TRBJ2-3 and V is TRBV19, with TRBD2 identical over 7 bases. This CDR3 is 15 amino acids long. Per the germline V gene, CDR1 is LNHDA and CDR2 is SQIVND (reference sequence). The trim removed 3 bases at V and 8 bases at J, leaving 11 bases unmatched. CDR3 coding DNA: TGTGCCAGTAGTATTACGGGAGGACGTATTGGTACGCAGTATTTT. This codes for CASSITGGRIGTQYF.

The CDR3 DNA reads TGTGCCAGCAGCCTTTTTTCCTCCTATAATTCACCCCTCCACTTT. Translation gives CASSLFSSYNSPLHF. The chain couples TRBV28 to TRBJ1-6; no clear D. The CDR3 is 15 residues long. V shed 6 bases and J shed 0 bases, with 9 bases lying between them. From germline, CDR1 is MDHEN and CDR2 SYDVKM. Full variable domain (rest looked up from reference TRBV28 and TRBJ1-6): DVKVTQSSRYLVKRTGEKVFLECVQDMDHENMFWYRQDPGLGLRLIYFSYDVKMKEKGDIPEGYSVSREKKERFSLILESASTNQTSMYLCASSLFSSYNSPLHFGNGTRLTVT.

The CDR3 here is CATSNSGGNTIYF. CDR3 bases: TGTGCCACCAGTAACTCAGGAGGAAACACCATATATTTT. The chain uses TRBV24-1 and TRBJ1-3; no reliable D call. The V and J ends lost 6 bases and 4 bases respectively, with 9 bases between them. The CDR3 is 13 residues long. CDR1 and CDR2 (germline): KGHDR, SFDVKD.

V usage is TRBV6-5 and J usage is TRBJ2-7, with 8 bases that match TRBD1. Germline assignment: CDR1 MNHEY and CDR2 SVGAGI. CDR3 length equals 14 residues. With V trimmed by 6 bases and J by 7 bases, 11 bases remained unmatched. Written as DNA, the CDR3 is TGTGCCAGCAGGAAAGGACAGGGTCATGGGGAGCAGTACTTC. Protein sequence: CASRKGQGHGEQYF.

The rearrangement joins TRBV11-2 to TRBJ2-1; 10 bases fit TRBD2. This CDR3 has 16 amino acids. J was trimmed by 4 bases and V by 5 bases; bases with no gene match: 8. Germline CDR1 is SGHAT and CDR2 is FQNNGV. CDR3 residues: CASSLGKREGYNEQFF. In DNA form, the CDR3 reads TGTGCCAGCAGCCTAGGCAAGCGGGAGGGTTACAATGAGCAGTTCTTC.

The genes are TRBV4-2 and TRBJ2-1; 8 nucleotides match TRBD1. The CDR3 loop spans 19 amino acids. Germline lookup yields CDR1 LGHNA and CDR2 YNFKEQ. V gave up 0 bases and J gave up 0 bases; unmatched junction bases: 10. DNA of the CDR3: TGTGCCAGCAGCCAAGATCCGGACAGGGCGGGAACCTCCTACAATGAGCAGTTCTTC. Amino acids: CASSQDPDRAGTSYNEQFF.

The chain combines TRBV5-4 with TRBJ2-2; maybe TRBD1 (5 bases). Germline CDR1 is SGHNT and CDR2 is YYREEE (reference sequence). CDR3 length equals 15 residues. V lost 1 base to trimming and J lost 1 base, with 8 bases between them. The CDR3 protein is CASSLPRENTGELFF. The DNA of the CDR3 is TGTGCCAGCAGCTTGCCCAGGGAGAACACCGGGGAGCTGTTTTTT. Supplemented by reference TRBV5-4 and TRBJ2-2, the full variable domain reads ETGVTQSPTHLIKTRGQQVTLRCSSQSGHNTVSWYQQALGQGPQFIFQYYREEENGRGNFPPRFSGLQFPNYSSELNVNALELDDSALYLCASSLPRENTGELFFGEGSRLTVL.

CDR3 residues: CASAPWPGNQPQHF. The CDR3, as DNA: TGTGCTAGTGCCCCATGGCCGGGAAATCAGCCCCAGCATTTT. The gene calls are TRBV12-5 and TRBJ1-5; no firm D call. CDR1 and CDR2 (germline): LGHNT, FRNRAP. V was clipped by 7 bases and J by 4 bases, with 14 bases between them. The length of the CDR3 is 14 residues.

The CDR3 sequence is CASSSTGGAFF. DNA of the CDR3: TGTGCCAGCAGCTCTACAGGGGGAGCTTTCTTT. The rearrangement links TRBV5-5 to TRBJ1-1; 8 positions match TRBD1. CDR1 is SGHKS and CDR2 is YYEKEE in the germline V gene (reference sequence). This CDR3 region has 11 residues. V shed 3 bases and J 10 bases; nucleotides not matched to a gene: 2.

The V and J genes are TRBV7-9 and TRBJ2-1; 12 bases agree with TRBD2. CDR1 is SEHNR, CDR2 FQNEAQ, per germline (reference sequence). V shed 6 bases, J shed 6 bases, and the junction held 3 bases outside the gene matches. The length of the CDR3 is 14 residues. The CDR3 here is CASRTSGSSNEQFF. The CDR3 bases are TGTGCCAGCAGGACTAGCGGGAGTTCCAATGAGCAGTTCTTC.

J is TRBJ1-6 and V is TRBV4-2; D is perhaps TRBD1 (6 bases). V shed 0 bases and J shed 6 bases, with 12 bases lying between them. The CDR3 contains 16 residues. Per the germline V gene, CDR1 is LGHNA and CDR2 is YNFKEQ. CDR3: CASSQEDSGFNSPLHF. The CDR3, as DNA: TGTGCCAGCAGCCAAGAGGACAGTGGGTTTAATTCACCCCTCCACTTT.

The genes are TRBV29-1 and TRBJ2-7; 15 nucleotides match TRBD2. The V and J ends lost 3 bases and 3 bases, in that order; junction bases with no gene match: 9. The CDR3 is made up of 17 amino acids. Germline loops: CDR1 SQVTM, CDR2 ANQGSEA. In DNA form, the CDR3 reads TGCAGCGTTGAGGGGACTAGCGGGAGGTCAAGCGACTACGAGCAGTACTTC. This gives the protein CSVEGTSGRSSDYEQYF.

The rearrangement uses TRBV10-1 and TRBJ2-3; no clear D. CDR3 length equals 13 residues. The germline CDR1 and CDR2 sequences are WNHNN and SYGVQD (reference sequence). The V end was cut by 3 bases, the J end by 3 bases, with 7 bases between. In DNA form, the CDR3 reads TGCGCCAGCAGTGACGAGCCAACAGATACGCAGTATTTT. It yields the protein CASSDEPTDTQYF.

The genes are TRBV2 and TRBJ2-7; 9 bases match TRBD2. V lost 5 bases to trimming and J lost 6 bases; unmatched junction nucleotides: 8. CDR3 length: 14 residues. The germline gives CDR1 SNHLY, CDR2 FYNNEI. For the CDR3, the DNA is TGTGCCAGCAGTTGGGGGCGGGGGGGCCCCGAGCAGTACTTC. Its protein is CASSWGRGGPEQYF. The variable domain in full, completed from reference TRBV2 and TRBJ2-7, reads EPEVTQTPSHQVTQMGQEVILRCVPISNHLYFYWYRQILGQKVEFLVSFYNNEISEKSEIFDDQFSVERPDGSNFTLKIRSTKLEDSAMYFCASSWGRGGPEQYFGPGTRLTVT.

This chain joins TRBV6-5 and TRBJ1-5; D possibly corresponds to TRBD1 (5 bases). The ends were cut back, 7 bases at V and 4 bases at J, with 17 bases in the middle. This CDR3 region has 15 residues. Germline values: CDR1 MNHEY, CDR2 SVGAGI. The CDR3: CASKPPGGGNQPQHF. Written as DNA, the CDR3 is TGTGCCAGCAAGCCACCTGGGGGGGGAAATCAGCCCCAGCATTTT.

This clone was seen a single time. The chain links TRBV24-1 to TRBJ2-2, with 12 positions matching TRBD2. The CDR3 length is 18 residues. With V trimmed by 3 bases and J by 4 bases, 8 bases remained unmatched. The germline CDR1 and CDR2 sequences are KGHDR and SFDVKD. The DNA for the CDR3 is TGTGCCACCAGTGATCCGCCGGGACTAGCGGGTCCCACCGGGGAGCTGTTTTTT. The encoded protein is CATSDPPGLAGPTGELFF.

This clone was recorded once. The V and J genes are TRBV19 and TRBJ2-2; 10 bases align to TRBD1. This CDR3 is built from 17 residues. The trim removed 3 bases at V and 2 bases at J, leaving 6 bases unmatched. Germline CDR1 is LNHDA and CDR2 is SQIVND (reference sequence). The CDR3 sequence: CASSIGRQGANTGELFF. The CDR3 region has the DNA TGTGCCAGTAGTATCGGCCGACAGGGGGCTAACACCGGGGAGCTGTTTTTT.

The chain employs TRBV30 and TRBJ1-6, with D tentatively TRBD1 (5 bases). The V end was cut by 2 bases, the J end by 6 bases, with 23 bases between. The CDR3 spans 18 residues. Germline CDR1 GTSNPN, CDR2 SVGIG (reference sequence). For the CDR3, the DNA is TGTGCCTGGAGTACGACCTGGAGTGCCCGGAGGGGTAATTCACCCCTCCACTTT. As protein: CAWSTTWSARRGNSPLHF.

The chain uses TRBV6-5 and TRBJ1-2; perhaps TRBD1 as D (5 bases). Trimming left V 7 bases short and J 5 bases short, with 14 bases between. This CDR3 contains 13 residues. Germline V gives CDR1 MNHEY, CDR2 SVGAGI. CDR3 bases: TGTGCCAGCACCCTACTAGGGACTTATGGCTACACCTTC. Protein sequence: CASTLLGTYGYTF.

The genes are TRBV6-5 and TRBJ2-7; TRBD1 matches at 12 bases. In germline, CDR1 is MNHEY, CDR2 SVGAGI. V lost 10 bases, J lost 9 bases, and 13 bases stayed unmatched. This CDR3 region has 14 residues. This CDR3 reads CATQDRDRGLGQYF. The CDR3, as DNA: TGTGCCACACAAGATCGGGACAGGGGGCTTGGGCAGTACTTC.

This clone has a handful of counts. The chain links TRBV2 to TRBJ1-5; 9 nucleotides match TRBD1. This CDR3 comprises 15 residues. V lost 4 bases, J lost 6 bases, and 7 bases stayed unmatched. Germline lookup yields CDR1 SNHLY and CDR2 FYNNEI. CDR3 DNA: TGTGCCAGCAGTGTTACAGGGGGCTTCGGTCAGCCCCAGCATTTT. It specifies CASSVTGGFGQPQHF. The full variable domain, with the rest looked up from reference TRBV2 and TRBJ1-5, is EPEVTQTPSHQVTQMGQEVILRCVPISNHLYFYWYRQILGQKVEFLVSFYNNEISEKSEIFDDQFSVERPDGSNFTLKIRSTKLEDSAMYFCASSVTGGFGQPQHFGDGTRLSIL.